This entry features one T cell receptor beta chain sequence. The antigen is undetermined. This sample is drawn from a study of cytomegalovirus exposure and HLA in healthy donors. The length of the CDR3 is 14 residues. Germline CDR1 and CDR2: LNHDA and SQIVND (reference sequence). Trimming removed 4 bases from V and 7 bases from J, with 16 bases in between. The PCR was carried out with 60 Vbeta primers and 13 Jbeta primers. Repertoires were generated with immunoSEQ multiplex PCR, while TCRdb's copy carries only in-frame clones and drops some. This sample yields fewer than 200,000 clones, of which 70% to 80% are seen a single time; approximately 0.76% belongs to the top ten. Overall study results and limits: Association of a missense DCLRE1C variant with TCR beta V- and J-gene trimming was reported in a later analysis. In a later analysis, at a false discovery rate of 0.05, about 17,000 TCR beta sequences matched HLA alleles. In vitro assays verified that a few CMV-associated chains recognized CMV antigens specifically. Diagnosis of cytomegalovirus status made by the classifier reportedly showed high specificity and sensitivity.

This chain links TRBV19 with TRBJ2-5; TRBD2 is a possible D gene (5 bases). This receptor was identified in a female donor in good health and CMV-seronegative. Sequencing was done on a sample of PBMCs. CDR3 sequence: CASSRNSEARTQYF. The CDR3 nucleotides read TGTGCCAGTAGTAGGAATAGCGAAGCCCGGACCCAGTACTTC.